A single TCR beta chain is shown here with its context. Its antigen remains unidentified. Before regulatory T cell sorting, thawed PBMCs rested overnight at 37°C in about 220 IU/ml IL-2. These data originate in a study of Tregs in tolerant kidney transplant recipients. Study-level results: Few patients were studied, so findings need validation in larger groups. Tregs expanded with activated donor B cells seemed most donor-specific.

The data were produced by immunoSEQ multiplex PCR, yet TCRdb's version contains in-frame clones alone and is incomplete. The table has roughly 69,000 clones, around 98% seen once. The CDR3 sequence is 18 residues long. In germline, CDR1 is PRHDT, CDR2 FYEKMQ (reference sequence). Trimming cost V 1 base and J 3 bases; bases outside gene matches: 10. Source: Tregs from blood, taken before the transplant. The V call is TRBV13, the J call TRBJ2-1; 9 bases fit TRBD2. The receptor comes from a human donor who received a combined kidney and bone marrow transplant. The CDR3 region has the DNA TGTGCCAGCAGCTTAGACAGGGTGACTAGCGGCTTCTACAATGAGCAGTTCTTC. Translated, it gives CASSLDRVTSGFYNEQFF. Complete variable domain (other parts from reference TRBV13 and TRBJ2-1): AAGVIQSPRHLIKEKRETATLKCYPIPRHDTVYWYQQGPGQDPQFLISFYEKMQSDKGSIPDRFSAQQFSDYHSELNMSSLELGDSALYFCASSLDRVTSGFYNEQFFGPGTRLTVL.